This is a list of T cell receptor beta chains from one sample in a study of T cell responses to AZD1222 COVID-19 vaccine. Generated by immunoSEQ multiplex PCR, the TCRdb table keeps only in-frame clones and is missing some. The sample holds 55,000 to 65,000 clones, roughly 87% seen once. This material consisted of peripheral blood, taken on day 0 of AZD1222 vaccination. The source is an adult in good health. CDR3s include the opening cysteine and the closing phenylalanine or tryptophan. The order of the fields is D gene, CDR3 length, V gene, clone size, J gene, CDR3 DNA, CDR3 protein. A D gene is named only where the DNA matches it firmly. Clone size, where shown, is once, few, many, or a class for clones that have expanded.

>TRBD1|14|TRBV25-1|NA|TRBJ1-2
TGTGCCAGCAGTACGTTGACAGGGTTGGATGGCTACACCTTC
CASSTLTGLDGYTF
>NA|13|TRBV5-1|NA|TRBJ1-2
TGCGCCAGCAGAATTCTAGGGGACTATGGCTACACCTTC
CASRILGDYGYTF
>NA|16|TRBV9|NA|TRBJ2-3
TGTGCCAGCAGCGTAGCAACGGGGGGCCTCACAGATACGCAGTATTTT
CASSVATGGLTDTQYF
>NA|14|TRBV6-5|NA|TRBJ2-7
TGTGCCAGCAGCAAGGCGTGGGATTCCTACGAGCAGTACTTC
CASSKAWDSYEQYF
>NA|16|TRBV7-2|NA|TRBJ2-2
TGTGCCAGCAACCTTAGTCCCAGGGGCAACACCGGGGAGCTGTTTTTT
CASNLSPRGNTGELFF
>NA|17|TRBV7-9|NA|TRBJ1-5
TGTGCCAGCAGCTCTACGACAACAAGGGGTAGCAATCAGCCCCAGCATTTT
CASSSTTTRGSNQPQHF
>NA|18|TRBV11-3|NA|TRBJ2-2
TGTGCCAGCAGCTTTAGGTCCCGAGCCAGGGGCAACCCCGGGGAGCTGTTTTTT
CASSFRSRARGNPGELFF
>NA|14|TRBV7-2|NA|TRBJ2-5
TGTGCCAGCAGCTTAGCGGGGGGGCGTGAGACCCAGTACTTC
CASSLAGGRETQYF
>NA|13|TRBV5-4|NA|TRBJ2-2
TGTGCCAGCAGCTTGTTCGGGGTAGGGGAGCTGTTTTTT
CASSLFGVGELFF
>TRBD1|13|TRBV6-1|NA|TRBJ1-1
TGTGCCAGCACTACAACAGGGGGCACTGAAGCTTTCTTT
CASTTTGGTEAFF
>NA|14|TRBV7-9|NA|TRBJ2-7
TGTGCCAGCAGCTCTAGGACGGAGACCTACGAGCAGTACTTC
CASSSRTETYEQYF
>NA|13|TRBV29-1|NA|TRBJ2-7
TGCAGCGTTGTTTATGGCCTTGCCGGCGAGCAGTACTTC
CSVVYGLAGEQYF
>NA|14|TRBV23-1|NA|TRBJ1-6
TGCGCCAGCAGCCCGGGACCGGTAAATTCACCCCTCCACTTT
CASSPGPVNSPLHF
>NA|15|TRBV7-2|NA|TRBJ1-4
TGTGCCAGCAGCGGTGACGGGGGGCCTAATGAAAAACTGTTTTTT
CASSGDGGPNEKLFF
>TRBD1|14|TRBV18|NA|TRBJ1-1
TGTGCCAGCTCACCTCCACACCGACAGGGTGAAGCTTTCTTT
CASSPPHRQGEAFF
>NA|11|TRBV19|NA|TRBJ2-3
TGTGCCAGTAGTATAGGAGGGGGGCAGTATTTT
CASSIGGGQYF
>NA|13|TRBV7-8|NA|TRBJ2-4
TGTGCCAGCAGCTTAGAAGTCACAAACATTCAGTACTTC
CASSLEVTNIQYF
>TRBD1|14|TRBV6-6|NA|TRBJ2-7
TGTGCCAGCAGTACTCCGGGACAGAACTACGAGCAGTACTTC
CASSTPGQNYEQYF
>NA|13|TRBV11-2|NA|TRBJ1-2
TGTGCCAGCAGCACCAGGGATGACTATGGCTACACCTTC
CASSTRDDYGYTF
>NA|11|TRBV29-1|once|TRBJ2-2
TGCAGCGTTGAGGGCACCGGGGAGCTGTTTTTT
CSVEGTGELFF
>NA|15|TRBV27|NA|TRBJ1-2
TGTGCCAGCAGTCCACTCCGACAGAACGCCTATGGCTACACCTTC
CASSPLRQNAYGYTF
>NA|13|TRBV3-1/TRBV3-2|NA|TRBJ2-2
TGTGCCAGCAGCCAAGGTTACACCGGGGAGCTGTTTTTT
CASSQGYTGELFF
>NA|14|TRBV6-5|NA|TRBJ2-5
TGTGCCAGCAGTTACGGAGGGTCCCAAGAGACCCAGTACTTC
CASSYGGSQETQYF
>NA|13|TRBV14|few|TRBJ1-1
TGTGCCAGCAGCCAGGGGGTCAGAGGTGAAGCTTTCTTT
CASSQGVRGEAFF
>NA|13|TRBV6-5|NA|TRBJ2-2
TGTGCCAGCAGTTTTGGGGTAGCCGGGGAGCTGTTTTTT
CASSFGVAGELFF
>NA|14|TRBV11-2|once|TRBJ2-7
TGTGCCAGCAGCCCTCGCCCGAGGGGGACACCGGAGAACTTC
CASSPRPRGTPENF
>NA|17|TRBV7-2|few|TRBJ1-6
TGTGCCAGCAGCCGCGGACAGCGTGGGGCGGCGAATTCACCCCTCCACTTT
CASSRGQRGAANSPLHF
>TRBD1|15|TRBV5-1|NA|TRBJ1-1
TGCGCCAGCAGCTTTTTGGACAGGCTCAGTGCTGAAGCTTTCTTT
CASSFLDRLSAEAFF
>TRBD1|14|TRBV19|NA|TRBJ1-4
TGTGCCAGTAGTGGGGACAGGGCCCGAGTAAAACTGTTTTTT
CASSGDRARVKLFF
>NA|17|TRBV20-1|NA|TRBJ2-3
TGCAGTGCTAGTTCCCGCGGGGGCTTAACTAGCACAGATACGCAGTATTTT
CSASSRGGLTSTDTQYF
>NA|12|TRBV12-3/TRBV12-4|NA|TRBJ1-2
TGTGCCAGCAGTCCCGGTAACTATGGCTACACCTTC
CASSPGNYGYTF
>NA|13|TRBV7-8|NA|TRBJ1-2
TGTGCCAGCAGCTTAAATATTGGCTATGGCTACACCTTC
CASSLNIGYGYTF
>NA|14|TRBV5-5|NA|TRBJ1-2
TGTGCCAGCAGCTTGGCCCCGGGGCGCTATGGCTACACCTTC
CASSLAPGRYGYTF
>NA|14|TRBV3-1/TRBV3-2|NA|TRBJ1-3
TGTGCCAGCAGCCAAGGGGACATAGGAAACACCATATATTTT
CASSQGDIGNTIYF
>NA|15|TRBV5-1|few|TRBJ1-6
TGCGCCAGCAGCTTGGACAGGGTGTATAATTCACCCCTCCACTTT
CASSLDRVYNSPLHF
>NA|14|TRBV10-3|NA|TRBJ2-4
TGTGCCATCAGTGCTGTGCCGCCTGGAGACATTCAGTACTTC
CAISAVPPGDIQYF
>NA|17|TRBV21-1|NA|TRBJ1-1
TGTGCCAGCAGCAAATTCCGCCTGAGGAGAAATGGCACTGAAGCTTTCTTT
CASSKFRLRRNGTEAFF
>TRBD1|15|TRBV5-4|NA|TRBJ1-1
TGTGCCACCAGGACTTGGGACAGCTTGACCACTGAAGCTTTCTTT
CATRTWDSLTTEAFF
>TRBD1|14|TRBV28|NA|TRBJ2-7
TGTGCCAGCAGTTTAAGTGACAGGGGGAACGAGCAGTACTTC
CASSLSDRGNEQYF
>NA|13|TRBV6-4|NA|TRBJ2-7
TGTGCCAGCAATGGCAGGGAGGCCTACGAGCAGTACTTC
CASNGREAYEQYF
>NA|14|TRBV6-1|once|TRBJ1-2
TGTGCCAGCAGTGACGTTTCCTATTCCTATGGCTACACCTTC
CASSDVSYSYGYTF
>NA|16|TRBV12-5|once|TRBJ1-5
TGTGCTAGTGGCTTTTCCTCGGGGGGTAGCAATCAGCCCCAGCATTTT
CASGFSSGGSNQPQHF